The 21 T cell receptor beta chains listed next were all sequenced from one sample in a study of OX40 agonist ivuxolimab in advanced cancers. The data were produced by immunoSEQ multiplex PCR, yet TCRdb's version contains in-frame clones alone and is incomplete. The table has around 19,000 clones, 85% to 95% seen once. This material consisted of CD4+ or CD8+ T cells sorted from blood, taken in a trial of the OX40 agonist ivuxolimab. Source of these receptors: an adult with an advanced solid tumor such as melanoma, head and neck, liver or kidney cancer.

V gene TRBV15 combines with J gene TRBJ2-1; D tentatively reads TRBD1 or TRBD2 (6 bases each). The CDR3 loop spans 11 amino acids. From germline, CDR1 is LNHNV and CDR2 YYDKDF (reference sequence). The V gene lost 5 bases and the J gene lost 9 bases, with 8 bases spanning the gap. The CDR3 here is CATSGGGEQFF. The CDR3 nucleotides read TGTGCCACCAGCGGAGGGGGTGAGCAGTTCTTC. Variable domain in full (rest from reference TRBV15 and TRBJ2-1): DAMVIQNPRYQVTQFGKPVTLSCSQTLNHNVMYWYQQKSSQAPKLLFHYYDKDFNNEADTPDNFQSRRPNTSFCFLDIRSPGLGDTAMYLCATSGGGEQFFGPGTRLTVL.

V gene TRBV6-6 combines with J gene TRBJ1-4, with a possible D match to TRBD1 (6 bases). Germline V CDR1 and CDR2: MNHNY, SVGAGI (reference sequence). V was clipped by 6 bases and J by 0 bases, with 14 bases between them. CDR3 size: 16 residues. The CDR3 bases are TGTGCCAGCAGAGCATCAGGGGCTGCAACTAATGAAAAACTGTTTTTT. Translating gives CASRASGAATNEKLFF.

The chain recombines TRBV6-5 with TRBJ2-2; D may be TRBD1 or TRBD2 (6 bases each). This CDR3 is built from 13 residues. Germline lookup yields CDR1 MNHEY and CDR2 SVGAGI. Trimming removed 8 bases from V and 4 bases from J, with 11 bases in between. The CDR3 DNA sequence: TGTGCCAGCGGGGGGCCGGGCACCGGGGAGCTGTTTTTT. It translates to CASGGPGTGELFF.

The V and J genes are TRBV4-1 and TRBJ2-7; TRBD1 matches at 8 bases. CDR3 length: 15 amino acids. Germline V CDR1 and CDR2: MGHRA, YSYEKL. J was trimmed by 2 bases and V by 0 bases; bases with no gene match: 3. The CDR3 coding sequence is TGCGCCAGCAGCCAAGATCTGACAGGGGCCTACGAGCAGTACTTC. Translating it yields CASSQDLTGAYEQYF.

This clone was found once. This rearrangement joins TRBV6-1 to TRBJ2-1, with unresolved D. The V end was cut by 4 bases, the J end by 8 bases, with 12 bases between. CDR3 length: 13 residues. CDR1 is MNHNS and CDR2 is SASEGT in the germline V gene. CDR3 bases: TGTGCCAGCAGTGTTCACGAGTCCGATGAGCAGTTCTTC. Translation: CASSVHESDEQFF.

V usage is TRBV7-9 and J usage is TRBJ1-2; TRBD1 aligns across 8 bases. CDR1 and CDR2 (germline): SEHNR, FQNEAQ (reference sequence). CDR3 length: 15 amino acids. The trim removed 0 bases at V and 2 bases at J, leaving 2 bases unmatched. This chain's CDR3 is CASSLADRVNYGYTF. The CDR3 nucleotides read TGTGCCAGCAGCTTAGCGGACAGGGTCAACTATGGCTACACCTTC. Full variable domain (missing parts from reference TRBV7-9 and TRBJ1-2): DTGVSQNPRHKITKRGQNVTFRCDPISEHNRLYWYRQTLGQGPEFLTYFQNEAQLEKSRLLSDRFSAERPKGSFSTLEIQRTEQGDSAMYLCASSLADRVNYGYTFGSGTRLTVV.

This chain links TRBV4-2 with TRBJ2-7; 8 nucleotides match TRBD1. Germline V gene lookup returns CDR1 LGHNA and CDR2 YNFKEQ. CDR3 length equals 14 residues. V lost 3 bases to trimming and J lost 4 bases; unmatched junction nucleotides: 5. The CDR3 bases are TGTGCCAGCAGCCATCAGACAGGGGAGTACGAGCAGTACTTC. Translating it yields CASSHQTGEYEQYF.

The chain links TRBV7-8 to TRBJ1-5; D perhaps matches TRBD1 (5 bases). CDR3 length equals 14 residues. V shed 2 bases and J shed 5 bases, with 10 bases lying between them. From germline, CDR1 is SGHVS and CDR2 FQNEAQ. CDR3 in DNA: TGTGCCAGCAGCTTACCAGGGATGGATCAGCCCCAGCATTTT. Translation gives CASSLPGMDQPQHF. Full variable domain (rest looked up from reference TRBV7-8 and TRBJ1-5): GAGVSQSPRYKVAKRGQDVALRCDPISGHVSLFWYQQALGQGPEFLTYFQNEAQLDKSGLPSDRFFAERPEGSVSTLKIQRTQQEDSAVYLCASSLPGMDQPQHFGDGTRLSIL.

V is TRBV11-2 and J is TRBJ1-1; D not certain. The germline CDR1 and CDR2 sequences are SGHAT and FQNNGV. V was clipped by 1 base and J by 5 bases, with 11 bases between them. The CDR3 loop spans 14 amino acids. DNA for the CDR3: TGTGCCAGCAGCTTAGTTGTGCAGTCGACTGAAGCTTTCTTT. Protein product: CASSLVVQSTEAFF.

The rearrangement joins TRBV4-1 to TRBJ1-1; D is ambiguous. CDR1 and CDR2 (germline): MGHRA, YSYEKL. The CDR3 consists of 16 residues. Trimming took 1 base from V and 0 from J, leaving 12 bases between them. The CDR3: CASSQGLAPLNTEAFF. CDR3 DNA: TGCGCCAGCAGCCAAGGTTTAGCCCCACTGAACACTGAAGCTTTCTTT.

This chain joins TRBV19 and TRBJ1-1; no reliable D call. V was shortened by 0 bases and J by 0 bases, with 5 bases between the two germline ends. CDR3 size: 14 residues. Germline loops: CDR1 LNHDA, CDR2 SQIVND (reference sequence). CDR3 nucleotide sequence: TGTGCCAGTAGTATAGATCTTTTGAACACTGAAGCTTTCTTT. This gives the protein CASSIDLLNTEAFF.

This rearrangement joins TRBV27 to TRBJ2-7, with a possible D match to TRBD1 (5 bases). V gave up 6 bases and J gave up 3 bases, with 12 bases separating them. There are 13 residues in the CDR3. Germline lookup yields CDR1 MNHEY and CDR2 SMNVEV (reference sequence). In DNA, the CDR3 is TGTGCCAGCAGCAGGGTTTCTCGCTACGAGCAGTACTTC. Encoded protein: CASSRVSRYEQYF.

The genes are TRBV6-5 and TRBJ1-4; D remains ambiguous. The CDR3 runs 12 residues. V lost 6 bases, J lost 8 bases, and 10 bases lay in between. Germline assignment: CDR1 MNHEY and CDR2 SVGAGI. The CDR3 here is CASRDPGEKLFF. DNA of the CDR3: TGTGCCAGCAGGGACCCGGGGGAAAAACTGTTTTTT.

This chain uses TRBV29-1 with TRBJ2-1; D may be TRBD1 (5 bases). The CDR3 has 14 residues. Per germline, CDR1 SQVTM and CDR2 ANQGSEA. V was trimmed by 1 base and J by 0 bases, leaving 7 bases between them. CDR3 residues: CSVEADSSYNEQFF. CDR3 DNA sequence: TGCAGCGTTGAAGCTGACAGCTCCTACAATGAGCAGTTCTTC.

The rearrangement joins TRBV4-1 to TRBJ2-5, with D possibly TRBD1 on 5 matching bases. From germline, CDR1 is MGHRA and CDR2 YSYEKL. This CDR3 has 15 amino acids. Trimming stripped 3 bases from V and 2 bases from J, with 13 bases between. This CDR3 reads CASSQRWTSQETQYF. CDR3 in DNA: TGCGCCAGCAGCCAGAGGTGGACATCTCAAGAGACCCAGTACTTC.

The chain uses TRBV7-2 and TRBJ2-7; D possibly corresponds to TRBD2 (5 bases). The CDR3 is 13 amino acids. Germline-derived CDR1 and CDR2 are SGHTA and FQGNSA. Trimming pared 2 bases from V and 4 bases from J, leaving 9 bases between. The CDR3 bases are TGTGCCAGCAGCTTATGGGAGTCATACGAGCAGTACTTC. Amino acids: CASSLWESYEQYF. Supplemented by reference TRBV7-2 and TRBJ2-7, the full variable domain reads GAGVSQSPSNKVTEKGKDVELRCDPISGHTALYWYRQSLGQGLEFLIYFQGNSAPDKSGLPSDRFSAERTGGSVSTLTIQRTQQEDSAVYLCASSLWESYEQYFGPGTRLTVT.

This chain joins TRBV5-4 and TRBJ2-7, with 7 bases matching TRBD1. V shed 1 base, J shed 0 bases, and the junction held 10 bases outside the gene matches. The length of the CDR3 is 17 residues. From germline, CDR1 is SGHNT and CDR2 YYREEE (reference sequence). CDR3 DNA: TGTGCCAGCAGCTTGCCGGCCTTACAGGGGAGCTCCTACGAGCAGTACTTC. Translated, it gives CASSLPALQGSSYEQYF.

The rearrangement links TRBV21-1 to TRBJ2-7; the table assigns TRBD1, which was not confirmed against the DNA. TRBV21-1 is a pseudogene locus. The CDR3 consists of 17 residues. The CDR3 loop is CASSKQQGAPIYYEQYF. CDR3 nucleotides: TGTGCCAGCAGCAAGCAACAGGGGGCCCCGATCTACTACGAGCAGTACTTC.

This clone was counted once. J is TRBJ1-2 and V is TRBV7-6; 9 bases align to TRBD1. Germline assignment: CDR1 SGHVS and CDR2 FNYEAQ. The CDR3 runs 16 residues. Trimming removed 1 base from V and 8 bases from J; junction bases left unmatched: 11. The CDR3 DNA reads TGTGCCAGCAGCTTAGAACCTGGGACAGGGTTCGAGGGCTACACCTTC. It is translated as CASSLEPGTGFEGYTF.

The chain couples TRBV5-8 to TRBJ1-6; D call uncertain. Trimming took off 2 bases at V and 3 bases at J, with 15 bases between the two ends. CDR3 length equals 17 residues. CDR1 and CDR2 (germline): SGHTS, YDEGEE. The CDR3 nucleotides read TGTGCCAGCAGCTTCCCCCCCGACACGATCTATAATTCACCCCTCCACTTT. Translation: CASSFPPDTIYNSPLHF.

V is TRBV7-2 and J is TRBJ1-6; D not resolved. V lost 1 base to trimming and J lost 1 base, with 11 bases between them. The length of the CDR3 is 17 residues. Germline-derived CDR1 and CDR2 are SGHTA and FQGNSA. CDR3 DNA: TGTGCCAGCAGCTTAGATGTCGGGGTGTCCTATAATTCACCCCTCCACTTT. It encodes CASSLDVGVSYNSPLHF.